The 14 T cell receptor beta chains reported below all come from one sample, sequenced in a study of blood T cells in healthy people across ages. A second 7 to 11 cycle PCR used barcoded and J-beta primers. TCRdb independently ran MiXCR on the 5' RACE reads; one entry per CDR3 protein. Here the sample spans 700,000 to 900,000 distinct CDR3 sequences, 20% to 30% being singletons. These data also featured in a second study, about T cells of mothers and their children.

The sample taken for sequencing was blood. These receptors originate from a boy younger than 18 in good health.

This chain uses TRBV12-3 or TRBV12-4 with TRBJ1-1; D is uncertain. V dropped 3 bases and J dropped 9 bases, with 11 bases sitting between them. The length of the CDR3 is 12 residues. The CDR3 nucleotides read TGTGCCAGCAGTTTGCACAGAGCTCAAGCTTTCTTT. Its translation: CASSLHRAQAFF.

This chain joins TRBV19 and TRBJ2-7, with D perhaps matching TRBD2 (7 bases). V lost 5 bases to trimming and J lost 2 bases, with 16 bases between them. Germline V lookup: CDR1 LNHDA, CDR2 SQIVND (reference sequence). The CDR3 has 15 amino acids. Here the CDR3 DNA reads TGTGCCAGTAGTCCGGCTTGGGGGGGGCCCTACGAGCAGTACTTC. Encoded protein: CASSPAWGGPYEQYF.

This clonotype was observed a few times. The J gene is TRBJ2-5, the V gene TRBV20-1; 9 positions match TRBD2. There are 15 residues in the CDR3. Germline V gene lookup returns CDR1 DFQATT and CDR2 SNEGSKA (reference sequence). Trimming took 6 bases from V and 2 from J; bases not matched to a gene: 10. This CDR3 reads CSAPPGSGGQETQYF. CDR3 DNA: TGCAGTGCCCCTCCCGGGAGCGGGGGGCAAGAGACCCAGTACTTC.

This clonotype has only a few counts. This chain uses TRBV28 with TRBJ2-7; a possible D gene is TRBD1 (6 bases). This CDR3 has 12 amino acids. Trimming shortened V by 8 bases and J by 5 bases, and 13 bases separated the two germline ends. Per the germline V gene, CDR1 is MDHEN and CDR2 is SYDVKM. For the CDR3, the DNA is TGTGCCAGCGGTACAGGGCCCAACGAGCAGTACTTC. Its translation: CASGTGPNEQYF.

This rearrangement joins TRBV29-1 to TRBJ2-2, with a tentative D call TRBD1 (6 bases). V dropped 7 bases and J dropped 7 bases, with 13 bases sitting between them. The CDR3 runs 12 residues. The germline V gene has CDR1 SQVTM and CDR2 ANQGSEA. CDR3 DNA sequence: TGCAGCGCCGCAGGGGTATACGGGGAGCTGTTTTTT. It is translated as CSAAGVYGELFF.

The gene calls are TRBV3-1 and TRBJ1-2; D is possibly TRBD1 (6 bases). The germline V gene has CDR1 LGHDT and CDR2 YNNKEL (reference sequence). Trimming cost V 0 bases and J 5 bases, with 13 bases left between them. The CDR3 covers 15 residues. Here the CDR3 reads CASSQDLGGAYGYTF. The CDR3, as DNA: TGTGCCAGCAGCCAAGATTTGGGGGGCGCGTATGGCTACACCTTC.

This clonotype was found a few times. The CDR3 sequence is CSGISKNIQYF. The CDR3 DNA is TGCAGTGGGATTTCCAAAAACATTCAGTACTTC. This chain uses TRBV20-1 with TRBJ2-4; no definite D call. CDR3 length: 11 amino acids. Trimming removed 7 bases from V and 2 bases from J, with 6 bases in between. Germline CDR1 is DFQATT and CDR2 is SNEGSKA (reference sequence).

This clonotype was seen a handful of times. The chain combines TRBV7-3 with TRBJ1-1; possible D gene TRBD1, 6 bases. CDR1 is SGHTA, CDR2 FQGTGA, per germline. The V end lost 5 bases, the J end lost 1 base, and 14 bases lay between the germline ends. The CDR3 has 15 residues. The DNA of the CDR3 is TGTGCCAGCAGCCCCGGCGACAGGCCGAACACTGAAGCTTTCTTT. Encoded protein: CASSPGDRPNTEAFF.

On this clonotype itself: Since a much larger clone is just one base distant, this may be a read error. The chain uses TRBV3-1 and TRBJ2-2; D is ambiguous. Trimming took off 6 bases at V and 1 base at J, with 3 bases between the two ends. Germline lookup yields CDR1 LGHDT and CDR2 YNNKEL (reference sequence). The CDR3 consists of 12 residues. The CDR3, as DNA: TGTGCCAGCAGAAAGAACACCGGGGAGCTGTTTTTT. Protein: CASRKNTGELFF.

This clonotype was detected only a few times. The chain couples TRBV20-1 to TRBJ2-3; 12 positions match TRBD2. The CDR3 runs 15 residues. V shed 4 bases and J 4 bases; nucleotides not matched to a gene: 6. Germline CDR1 DFQATT, CDR2 SNEGSKA (reference sequence). The CDR3 here is CSATDLAGGPDTQYF. CDR3 DNA sequence: TGCAGTGCTACCGACCTAGCGGGGGGGCCAGATACGCAGTATTTT.

V usage is TRBV5-1 and J usage is TRBJ1-1, with D maybe TRBD1 (5 bases). This CDR3 has 15 amino acids. The V and J ends lost 1 base and 0 bases respectively, with 10 bases between them. Germline lookup yields CDR1 SGHRS and CDR2 YFSETQ. DNA of the CDR3: TGCGCCAGCAGCTTGTGGCAGGGAGTGAACACTGAAGCTTTCTTT. Translation gives CASSLWQGVNTEAFF.

This clonotype was seen a few times. The gene calls are TRBV6-1 and TRBJ1-4; D is unclear. Trimming removed 6 bases at V and 3 bases at J, with 11 bases between. The CDR3 runs to 14 residues. Germline V gene lookup returns CDR1 MNHNS and CDR2 SASEGT. The CDR3 DNA reads TGTGCCAGCAGCCTGGGTGATGCTAATGAAAAACTGTTTTTT. Its translation is CASSLGDANEKLFF.

This clonotype was seen more than once but under ten times. This chain joins TRBV9 and TRBJ2-7; maybe TRBD1 (6 bases). Germline CDR1 is SGDLS and CDR2 is YYNGEE. With 4 bases removed from V and 6 bases from J, the gap between germline ends came to 14 bases. The CDR3 consists of 13 residues. CDR3 nucleotides: TGTGCCAGCAGCAGTTTGTTAGGGGGCGAGCAGTACTTC. Amino acids: CASSSLLGGEQYF. The full variable domain, completed using reference TRBV9 and TRBJ2-7, is DSGVTQTPKHLITATGQRVTLRCSPRSGDLSVYWYQQSLDQGLQFLIQYYNGEERAKGNILERFSAQQFPDLHSELNLSSLELGDSALYFCASSSLLGGEQYFGPGTRLTVT.

The chain uses TRBV18 and TRBJ2-2; D uncertain. This CDR3 is built from 16 residues. V shed 3 bases and J shed 0 bases, with 11 bases lying between them. Per the germline V gene, CDR1 is KGHSH and CDR2 is LQKENI. The CDR3 is CASSPYAVANTGELFF. CDR3 sequence (DNA): TGTGCCAGCTCACCTTACGCAGTGGCGAACACCGGGGAGCTGTTTTTT.